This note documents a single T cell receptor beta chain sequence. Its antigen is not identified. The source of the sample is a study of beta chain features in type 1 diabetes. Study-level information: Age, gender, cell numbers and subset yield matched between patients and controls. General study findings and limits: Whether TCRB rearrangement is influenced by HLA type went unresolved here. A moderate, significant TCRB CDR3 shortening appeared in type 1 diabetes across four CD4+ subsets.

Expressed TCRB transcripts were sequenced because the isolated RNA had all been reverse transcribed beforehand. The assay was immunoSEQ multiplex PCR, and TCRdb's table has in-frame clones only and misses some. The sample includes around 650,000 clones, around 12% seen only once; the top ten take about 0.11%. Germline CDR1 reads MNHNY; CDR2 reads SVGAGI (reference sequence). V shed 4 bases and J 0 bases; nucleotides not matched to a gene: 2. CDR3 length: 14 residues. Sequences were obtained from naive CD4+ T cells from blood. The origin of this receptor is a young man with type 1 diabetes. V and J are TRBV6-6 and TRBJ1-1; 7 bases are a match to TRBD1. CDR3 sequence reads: CASSSQGLNTEAFF. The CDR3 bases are TGTGCCAGCAGTTCACAGGGGCTGAACACTGAAGCTTTCTTT.